This TCR beta chain derives from a study of CD8 T cells in Susac syndrome. Random hexamers primed reverse transcription of about 0.45 to 1 ug RNA. TCR beta CDR3 was amplified by immunoSEQ multiplex PCR. This amplification extended across 54 Vbeta and 13 Jbeta segments. TCRdb analysed the immunoSEQ multiplex PCR reads with MiXCR anew, one entry per CDR3 protein. The data contain 250,000 to 350,000 distinct CDR3 sequences, around 90% of them singletons. TCR beta sequences were obtained from blood CD8+ and CD4+ T cells. The multiple sclerosis controls consisted of treatment-naive patients with relapsing-remitting disease, either stable or active. Negative isolation was used for CD8+ and CD4+ T cells and FACS enrichment for TEMRA cells. Germline loops: CDR1 SGDLS, CDR2 YYNGEE. The CDR3 runs 15 residues. V was clipped by 4 bases and J by 8 bases; unmatched bases: 12.

The specimen was CD4+ T cells from PBMCs. This clonotype was obtained from a human donor with multiple sclerosis. This chain uses TRBV9 with TRBJ2-1, with 7 nucleotides matching TRBD2. CDR3 sequence: CASSFTWGGGDEQFF. The CDR3 nucleotides are TGTGCCAGCAGCTTCACCTGGGGGGGAGGGGATGAGCAGTTCTTC.